Detailed here is one TCR beta chain. What this receptor recognizes is not known. Base qualities are not recorded, but no much larger clone differs from it by a single base. This sample stems from a study of shared clonotypes between healthy human individuals (dated by TCRdb to about 2020). For the wider study: A few men and a couple of women, aged 18 to 49 years, made up the cohort. For each donor, CD4 naive and CD4 memory were each given three plates, CD8 naive was given two plates, and CD8 memory was given one plate. To estimate repertoire size and how much clonotype sharing occurs between individuals, the study deeply sequenced the blood TCR repertoires of about five healthy adults. Libraries were prepared and TCR repertoires were sequenced by different laboratories using diverse techniques, in order to increase sequencing depth and limit assay-specific biases. Between about 0.85 and 9.5 billion PBMCs per donor were obtained by leukapheresis.

What the work shows at the level of the full study, not this receptor alone: The small number of donors limited the genetic and exposure-history diversity represented. Pairwise subsampling led to the expectation that sequencing depth would affect the degree of clonotype sharing among donors. Estimated clonotype richness was generally larger for naive than for memory subsets. Incomplete sequencing was indicated by rarefaction of sorted-subset datasets, despite the large sequencing depth. Sampling was restricted to blood, and TCR repertoires in tissue are likely to differ from TCR repertoires in blood. Across several donors, about 5% of naive CD4, 3.5% of naive CD8, approximately 2.5% of memory CD4, and about 0.4% of memory CD8 clonotypes were shared. Compared with non-shared clonotypes, clonotypes shared by all four sorted-subset donors had higher generation probabilities.

From the germline V gene (reference sequence), CDR1 is MNHEY and CDR2 is SMNVEV. Between the V and J ends, shortened by 8 bases and 2 bases respectively, the junction contains 15 bases. Reading from cysteine to phenylalanine, the CDR3 counts 14 amino acids. Just CDR3 DNA is preserved here, 42 bases in frame from base 1. Using the deep immunoSEQ assay, TCR CDR3 regions were amplified from genomic DNA by multiplex PCR. Extracted genomic DNA from each cell subset was spread evenly across all wells of several immunoSEQ 96-well plates, with each plate serving as a replicate. Each replicate PCR for sorted subsets received around 0.2 ug genomic DNA, equal to roughly 29,000 T cell genomes. Purified libraries were quantified with a Qubit 3.0 fluorometer, sized on a Bioanalyzer 2100, and re-quantified with the KAPA Library Quantification kit. Every immunoSEQ 96-well plate was sequenced on a dedicated single-read 150-cycle Illumina NextSeq 550 flow cell. Turning to the authors' computational methods: Because only junctional sequences without quality scores were contained in the immunoSEQ output, filtering matching that applied to full-length reads could not be performed. To assign V/J genes and CDR3, sequences were annotated using PyIR, a Python wrapper for IgBLAST v1.9, with IMGT germline references. Reads with weak V/J assignments (E-value above 1e-6), missing CDR3, stop codons, out-of-frame junctions, or ambiguous translated residues were removed. A V3J clonotype was defined by an identical inferred V gene, J gene, and CDR3 amino acid sequence. Percentage overlap between repertoires was calculated by dividing the number of shared unique clonotypes by the size of the smaller repertoire. Richness of each repertoire was evaluated using RTK rarefaction, the Chao1 estimator, and Recon v2.1 estimates of unobserved clonotypes. Generation probabilities for all TCRbeta clonotypes obtained by the gDNA method from a handful of donors were computed using OLGA. This immuneACCESS table, as held by TCRdb, lists in-frame sequences with V and J called but not all clones. Of the missing ones, under half trace to an unresolved V gene in checked studies; the others have no known cause. That table is the source of V, J and clone size, and D and trimming were worked out from the DNA. In this sample the table shows a few hundred thousand clones, about 95% of which occur a single time. The ten largest clonotypes hold over 0.09% of the sample.

For the CD8 naive samples, CD45RO-negative cells were positively selected for CCR7, yielding a CD45RA+CCR7+ population from which TemRA cells were excluded. The donors were healthy, HIV-negative adults who had no recently reported acute infections or vaccinations. All donors were Caucasian adults living in Nashville, Tennessee, USA. Blood was collected by leukapheresis, and PBMCs were isolated by Ficoll-Histopaque density gradient centrifugation and then cryopreserved in liquid nitrogen vapor phase. Analytical flow cytometry was used to check the purity and quantity of each magnetically sorted T cell population. Genomic DNA was isolated from every sorted fraction and measured by UV absorbance on a Nanodrop 2000c.

Sequenced material: naive CD8+ T cells sorted from blood. Sample cell subset or site, as interpreted from the label and publication: CD45RA+CCR7+. The chain joins TRBV27 to TRBJ2-5, with TRBD2 tentatively as D gene (6 bases match). The receptor was isolated from a woman in her thirties in good health. Here is the DNA: TGTGCCAGCGGGTCCGTGGGGGGTCAAGAGACCCAGTACTTC. It specifies CASGSVGGQETQYF.